Sequencing of this T cell receptor (beta chain) was carried out in a study of blood T cell repertoires in COVID-19. Study summary: There were acute and convalescent COVID-19 samples, and they came from the United States, Italy and Spain. T cells, B-cell-depleted T cells, or PBMCs provided the cDNA or gDNA that served as material.

In germline, CDR1 is MNHNS, CDR2 SASEGT. V gave up 4 bases and J gave up 4 bases, with 15 bases separating them. The CDR3 runs 15 residues. In the original processing: Amplification with reference gene primers provided the estimates of nucleated cell counts. The data were produced by immunoSEQ multiplex PCR, yet TCRdb's version contains in-frame clones alone and is incomplete. From that table come the V and J calls and clone size; the DNA was used to work out D and trimming. The sample lists tens of thousands of clones, around 81% occurring once. This clonotype originated in an elderly man with COVID-19, enrolled during active disease. The sample was peripheral blood. The chain couples TRBV6-1 to TRBJ2-3; TRBD2 is a possible D gene (5 bases). CDR3 sequence reads: CASSGATPGADTQYF. The CDR3 nucleotides read TGTGCCAGCAGTGGAGCGACTCCCGGGGCAGATACGCAGTATTTT.